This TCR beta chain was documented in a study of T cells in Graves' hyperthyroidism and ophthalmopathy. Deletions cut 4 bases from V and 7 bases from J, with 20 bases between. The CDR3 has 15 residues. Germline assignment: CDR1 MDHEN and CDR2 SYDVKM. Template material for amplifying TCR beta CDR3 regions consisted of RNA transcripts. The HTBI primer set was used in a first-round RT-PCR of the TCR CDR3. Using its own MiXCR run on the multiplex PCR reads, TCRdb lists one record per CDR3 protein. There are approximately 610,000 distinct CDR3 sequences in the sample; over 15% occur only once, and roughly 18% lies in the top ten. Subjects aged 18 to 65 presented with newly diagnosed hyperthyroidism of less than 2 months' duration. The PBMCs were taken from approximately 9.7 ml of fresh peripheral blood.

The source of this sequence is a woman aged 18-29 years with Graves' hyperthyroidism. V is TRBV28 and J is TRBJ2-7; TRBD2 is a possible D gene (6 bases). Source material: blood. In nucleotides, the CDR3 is TGTGCCAGCAGTTCCCCCCGGGACTCCCGCCGGGAGCAGTACTTC. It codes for CASSSPRDSRREQYF.